The next 6 T cell receptor beta chains were all read from a single sample in a study of shared clonotypes between healthy human individuals. The naive CD8 population came from CD45RO-negative cells selected for CCR7, without terminally differentiated effector memory CD45RA+ cells. Profiled with immunoSEQ multiplex PCR; TCRdb holds only in-frame clones, not every one. Found here are hundreds of thousands of clones, 90% to 95% of them singletons; the top ten hold about 0.11%. The specimen sequenced was naive CD8+ T cells sorted from blood. Receptor source: a woman aged 25 to 39 in good health.

The V gene is TRBV13, the J gene TRBJ1-2; 12 nucleotides match TRBD1. Trimming cost V 4 bases and J 2 bases; bases outside gene matches: 8. The CDR3 has 17 amino acids. In germline, CDR1 is PRHDT, CDR2 FYEKMQ (reference sequence). The CDR3 loop reads CASSYGTGGFKNYGYTF. In DNA form, the CDR3 reads TGTGCCAGCAGCTATGGGACAGGGGGCTTTAAAAACTATGGCTACACCTTC.

CDR3 sequence: CASSKTSGHTDTQYF. CDR3 DNA sequence: TGTGCCAGCAGTAAGACTAGCGGACACACAGATACGCAGTATTTT. The chain couples TRBV28 to TRBJ2-3; 9 bases are a match to TRBD2. V shed 5 bases, J shed 2 bases, and the junction held 5 bases outside the gene matches. The germline CDR1 and CDR2 sequences are MDHEN and SYDVKM. CDR3 length: 15 residues.

The chain couples TRBV13 to TRBJ1-1, with D hard to call. Germline V CDR1 and CDR2: PRHDT, FYEKMQ (reference sequence). V was trimmed by 3 bases and J by 1 base, leaving 6 bases between them. The CDR3 spans 13 residues. The CDR3 nucleotides are TGTGCCAGCAGCTTGATTACGAACACTGAAGCTTTCTTT. Amino acids: CASSLITNTEAFF.

The table lists this clone with a count of one. The rearrangement joins TRBV19 to TRBJ1-2; D is possibly TRBD1 (5 bases). Trimming shortened V by 4 bases and J by 1 base, and 10 bases separated the two germline ends. CDR3 length: 14 amino acids. Germline CDR1 reads LNHDA; CDR2 reads SQIVND (reference sequence). The CDR3 DNA reads as TGTGCCAGTAGTACAGGGATGATTAACTATGGCTACACCTTC. It is translated as CASSTGMINYGYTF. The entire variable domain, with the rest obtained from reference TRBV19 and TRBJ1-2, is as follows: DGGITQSPKYLFRKEGQNVTLSCEQNLNHDAMYWYRQDPGQGLRLIYYSQIVNDFQKGDIAEGYSVSREKKESFPLTVTSAQKNPTAFYLCASSTGMINYGYTFGSGTRLTVV.

The chain employs TRBV5-6 and TRBJ2-7, with D uncertain. The germline V gene encodes CDR1 SGHDT and CDR2 YYEEEE. This CDR3 is built from 14 residues. With 2 bases removed from V and 0 bases from J, the gap between germline ends came to 9 bases. The CDR3 sequence is CASSLSGSSYEQYF. The CDR3 DNA is TGTGCCAGCAGCTTATCTGGTTCCTCCTACGAGCAGTACTTC.

J is TRBJ1-2 and V is TRBV6-1, with D uncertain. V was cut by 4 bases and J by 6 bases, with 18 bases left in between. CDR1 is MNHNS, CDR2 SASEGT, per germline. CDR3 length equals 15 residues. DNA for the CDR3: TGTGCCAGCAGTGGAACGGGGATTCCCTTGAATGGCTACACCTTC. It codes for CASSGTGIPLNGYTF.